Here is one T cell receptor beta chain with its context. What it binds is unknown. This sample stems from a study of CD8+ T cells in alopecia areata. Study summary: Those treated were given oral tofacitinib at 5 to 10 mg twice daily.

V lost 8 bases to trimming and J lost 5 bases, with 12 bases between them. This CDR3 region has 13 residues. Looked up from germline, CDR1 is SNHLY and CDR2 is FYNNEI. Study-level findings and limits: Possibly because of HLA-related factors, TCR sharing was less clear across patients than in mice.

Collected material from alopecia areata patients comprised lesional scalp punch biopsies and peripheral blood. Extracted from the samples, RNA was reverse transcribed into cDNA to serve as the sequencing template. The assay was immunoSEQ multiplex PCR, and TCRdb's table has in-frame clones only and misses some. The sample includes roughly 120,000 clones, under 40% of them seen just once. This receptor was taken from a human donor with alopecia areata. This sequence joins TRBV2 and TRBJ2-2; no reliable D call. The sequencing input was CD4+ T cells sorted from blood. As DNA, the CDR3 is TGTGCCAGCGAAAAGGGATGGACCGGGGAGCTGTTTTTT. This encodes CASEKGWTGELFF. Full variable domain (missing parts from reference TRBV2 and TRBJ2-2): EPEVTQTPSHQVTQMGQEVILRCVPISNHLYFYWYRQILGQKVEFLVSFYNNEISEKSEIFDDQFSVERPDGSNFTLKIRSTKLEDSAMYFCASEKGWTGELFFGEGSRLTVL.